This passage covers 17 T cell receptor beta chains from one sample sequenced in a study of blood T cell repertoires in COVID-19 (dated by TCRdb to between 2020 and 2021). Library preparation was by the immunoSEQ multiplex PCR assay. The source is immuneACCESS, and TCRdb retained only in-frame sequences with V and J called. Part of the clones is not carried over; for the studies checked, unresolved V genes explain less than half of this, and the remainder is unexplained. The sample contains over 200,000 clones, approximately 90% of them found a single time. The ten largest make up 0.72% of the sample. The sample was peripheral blood. These receptors originate from a man aged 40-49 years with acute or convalescent COVID-19.

The table lists this clone with a few counts. This chain uses TRBV11-3 with TRBJ1-4; 10 bases agree with TRBD1. The J segment lost 6 bases and the V segment lost 5 bases, leaving 12 bases of the junction unmatched. From germline, CDR1 is SGHNT and CDR2 YENEEA. The CDR3 consists of 17 residues. Here the CDR3 reads CASSPPRGGTGDEKLFF. The CDR3 nucleotides read TGTGCCAGCAGCCCCCCGCGGGGGGGGACAGGGGATGAAAAACTGTTTTTT.

The genes are TRBV7-2 and TRBJ1-1; D is uncertain. The CDR3 has 15 amino acids. CDR1 and CDR2 (germline): SGHTA, FQGNSA. V was trimmed by 3 bases and J by 3 bases, leaving 14 bases between them. The CDR3 protein is CASSLGRATDTEAFF. CDR3 sequence (DNA): TGTGCCAGCAGCTTGGGGAGGGCGACGGACACTGAAGCTTTCTTT.

The chain recombines TRBV6-5 with TRBJ2-1, with D possibly TRBD2 on 6 matching bases. The germline V and J ends were trimmed by 6 bases and 2 bases, with 14 bases remaining between them. The CDR3 is made up of 15 amino acids. The germline V gene encodes CDR1 MNHEY and CDR2 SVGAGI. CDR3 loop: CASRLVGRTYNEQFF. The DNA of the CDR3 is TGTGCCAGCAGGCTTGTCGGGAGAACCTACAATGAGCAGTTCTTC.

The chain links TRBV5-1 to TRBJ1-5, with TRBD1 identical over 10 bases. The CDR3 has 17 amino acids. Germline trimming cut 1 base from V and 5 bases from J; bases unmatched to any gene: 9. Per the germline V gene, CDR1 is SGHRS and CDR2 is YFSETQ. Here the CDR3 DNA reads TGCGCCAGCAGCTTGTCTAGGGGACAGGGGTTCGATCAGCCCCAGCATTTT. As protein: CASSLSRGQGFDQPQHF.

The V call is TRBV7-3, the J call TRBJ2-5, with D perhaps matching TRBD1 (5 bases). The V gene lost 5 bases and the J gene lost 5 bases, with 15 bases spanning the gap. The CDR3 sequence is 14 residues long. Germline CDR1 SGHTA, CDR2 FQGTGA. In DNA form, the CDR3 reads TGTGCCAGCAGCCTACAGGCAGGTCACGAGACCCAGTACTTC. This sequence encodes CASSLQAGHETQYF.

The gene calls are TRBV24-1 and TRBJ2-1, with a weak D call TRBD2 (6 bases). CDR1 is KGHDR, CDR2 SFDVKD, per germline. The V end lost 0 bases, the J end lost 10 bases, and 15 bases lay between the germline ends. The CDR3 is made up of 15 amino acids. The DNA for the CDR3 is TGTGCCACCAGTGATTTGAGCCTAACGGAGGGAGAGCAGTTCTTC. The encoded protein is CATSDLSLTEGEQFF.

V gene TRBV3-1 (or the pseudogene TRBV3-2) combines with J gene TRBJ1-5; D is ambiguous. Germline CDR1 reads LGHDT; CDR2 reads YNNKEL (reference sequence). This CDR3 region has 13 residues. V was clipped by 4 bases and J by 7 bases, with 11 bases between them. The CDR3 loop is CASSPGSRQPQHF. The CDR3 nucleotides read TGTGCCAGCAGCCCCGGGTCGCGGCAGCCCCAGCATTTT.

V usage is TRBV5-1 and J usage is TRBJ2-5; no clear D. Trimming shortened V by 4 bases and J by 3 bases, and 7 bases separated the two germline ends. The CDR3 extends over 12 amino acids. Germline V gene lookup returns CDR1 SGHRS and CDR2 YFSETQ. The CDR3 spells CASSPLKETQYF. For the CDR3, the DNA is TGCGCCAGCAGCCCGTTAAAAGAGACCCAGTACTTC.

The J gene is TRBJ2-1, the V gene TRBV6-1; D may be TRBD2 (6 bases). CDR1 MNHNS and CDR2 SASEGT come from the germline V gene. The V and J ends lost 3 bases and 7 bases respectively, with 19 bases between them. This CDR3 spans 16 amino acids. The CDR3 protein is CASSDPAGLGGNEQFF. Here the CDR3 DNA reads TGTGCCAGCAGTGACCCGGCCGGGCTAGGAGGGAATGAGCAGTTCTTC.

The chain uses TRBV3-1 (or the pseudogene TRBV3-2) and TRBJ1-4; D not certain. V was pared by 2 bases and J by 4 bases, with 11 bases between. The length of the CDR3 is 15 residues. Germline CDR1 LGHDT, CDR2 YNNKEL (reference sequence). This CDR3 is CASSQSQVLNEKLFF. The CDR3 DNA is TGTGCCAGCAGCCAATCCCAGGTGCTTAATGAAAAACTGTTTTTT.

The V and J genes are TRBV14 and TRBJ2-7; TRBD1 agrees at 9 bases. CDR1 is SGHDN and CDR2 is FVKESK in the germline V gene. This CDR3 comprises 18 residues. J was trimmed by 3 bases and V by 0 bases; bases with no gene match: 12. The CDR3 DNA reads as TGTGCCAGCAGCCAAGATGGGATAACAGGGGGCCACTTCTACGAGCAGTACTTC. It yields the protein CASSQDGITGGHFYEQYF.

The CDR3: CASSSYPGDTQYF. The CDR3 region has the DNA TGTGCCAGCAGCTCTTACCCGGGGGATACGCAGTATTTT. This sequence joins TRBV11-3 and TRBJ2-3; D is perhaps TRBD2 (5 bases). The germline CDR1 and CDR2 sequences are SGHNT and YENEEA. The CDR3 extends over 13 amino acids. With 4 bases removed from V and 6 bases from J, the gap between germline ends came to 11 bases.

The chain couples TRBV6-5 to TRBJ1-1, with 8 bases that match TRBD1. CDR3 length: 16 residues. V shed 2 bases and J 3 bases; nucleotides not matched to a gene: 8. Germline loops: CDR1 MNHEY, CDR2 SVGAGI. CDR3 nucleotides: TGTGCCAGCAGTTACGGACAGGGTGGGTGGGACACTGAAGCTTTCTTT. Translated, it gives CASSYGQGGWDTEAFF.

This clone was seen only once. CDR3 protein: CASSAGQGPTGELFF. The DNA for the CDR3 is TGTGCCAGCTCAGCGGGACAGGGGCCCACCGGGGAGCTGTTTTTT. The gene calls are TRBV18 and TRBJ2-2, with 10 positions matching TRBD1. CDR3 length equals 15 residues. V lost 5 bases to trimming and J lost 4 bases; unmatched junction nucleotides: 4. Germline-derived CDR1 and CDR2 are KGHSH and LQKENI.

This chain uses TRBV12-3 or TRBV12-4 with TRBJ1-2, with a weak D call TRBD1 (6 bases). This CDR3 region has 13 residues. Trimming removed 5 bases at V and 5 bases at J, with 12 bases between. The CDR3 is CASSRQVDYGYTF. CDR3 in DNA: TGTGCCAGCAGTAGACAGGTAGATTATGGCTACACCTTC.

The CDR3 DNA sequence: TGTGCCAGCAGTCCGGCTAGCGGGAGCCTCTACGAGCAGTACTTC. Amino acids: CASSPASGSLYEQYF. The genes are TRBV2 and TRBJ2-7; 10 nucleotides agree with TRBD2. Germline V lookup: CDR1 SNHLY, CDR2 FYNNEI. The junction had 7 bases not matched to a gene; V was cut back by 5 bases and J by 3 bases. The CDR3 length is 15 residues.

CDR3 sequence: CASSLNGGEAKNIQYF. DNA of the CDR3: TGCGCCAGCAGCCTCAACGGAGGGGAAGCCAAAAACATTCAGTACTTC. The V gene is TRBV4-1, the J gene TRBJ2-4; a possible D gene is TRBD2 (6 bases). Per germline, CDR1 MGHRA and CDR2 YSYEKL. The CDR3 length is 16 residues. V was shortened by 4 bases and J by 0 bases, with 13 bases between the two germline ends.